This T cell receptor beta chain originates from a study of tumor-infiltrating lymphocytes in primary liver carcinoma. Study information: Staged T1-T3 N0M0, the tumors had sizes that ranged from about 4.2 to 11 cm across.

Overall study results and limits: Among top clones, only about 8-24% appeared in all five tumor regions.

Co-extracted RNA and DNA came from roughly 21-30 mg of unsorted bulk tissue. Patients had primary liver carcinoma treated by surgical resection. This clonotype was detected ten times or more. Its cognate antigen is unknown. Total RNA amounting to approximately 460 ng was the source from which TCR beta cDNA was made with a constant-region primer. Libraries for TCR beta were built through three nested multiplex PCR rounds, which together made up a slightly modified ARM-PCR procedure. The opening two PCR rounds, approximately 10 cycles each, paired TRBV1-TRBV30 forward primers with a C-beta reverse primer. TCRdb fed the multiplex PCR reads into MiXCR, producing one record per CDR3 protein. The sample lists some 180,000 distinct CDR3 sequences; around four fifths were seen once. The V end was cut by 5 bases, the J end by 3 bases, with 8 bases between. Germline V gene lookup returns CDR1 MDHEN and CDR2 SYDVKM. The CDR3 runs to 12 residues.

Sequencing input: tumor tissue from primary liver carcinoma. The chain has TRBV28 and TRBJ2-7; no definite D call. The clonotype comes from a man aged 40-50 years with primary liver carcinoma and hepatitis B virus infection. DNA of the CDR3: TGTGCCAGCAGTCCTCCCTTCTACGAGCAGTACTTC. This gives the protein CASSPPFYEQYF.